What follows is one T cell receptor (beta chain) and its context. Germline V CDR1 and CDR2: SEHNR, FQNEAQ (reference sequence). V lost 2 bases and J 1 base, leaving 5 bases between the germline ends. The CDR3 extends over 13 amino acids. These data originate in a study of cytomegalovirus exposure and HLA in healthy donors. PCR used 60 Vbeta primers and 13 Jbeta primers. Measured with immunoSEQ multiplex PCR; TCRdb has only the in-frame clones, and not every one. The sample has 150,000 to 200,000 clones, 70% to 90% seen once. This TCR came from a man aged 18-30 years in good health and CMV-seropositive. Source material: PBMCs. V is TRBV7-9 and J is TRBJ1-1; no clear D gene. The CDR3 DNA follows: TGTGCCAGCAGCTTATCAGAGAACACTGAAGCTTTCTTT. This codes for CASSLSENTEAFF.